Listed below are T cell receptor beta chains from one sample, sequenced in a study of cytomegalovirus exposure and HLA in healthy donors. Only in-frame clones appear in the TCRdb table, and some are missing; sequencing was by immunoSEQ multiplex PCR. The data hold 100,000 to 150,000 clones, with about 10% observed a single time. The sequencing sample was made of PBMCs. The receptors originated from a woman aged 18-30 years in good health and CMV-seropositive. The CDR3 runs from the conserved cysteine through the conserved F or W. D genes are given only for firm matches. For some rows the clone size is stated as once, few or many, or as a class when expanded; others skip it.

CDR3nt: TGTGCCAGCACCTCCCAGTACGAGCCCCAGCATTTT
CDR3aa: CASTSQYEPQHF
len: 12
abundance: .
j_gene: TRBJ1-5
d_gene: .
v_gene: TRBV28

CDR3nt: TGTGCCAGCAGACCTAGCGGGAGGCCAGATACGCAGTATTTT
CDR3aa: CASRPSGRPDTQYF
len: 14
abundance: .
j_gene: TRBJ2-3
d_gene: TRBD2
v_gene: TRBV6-5

CDR3nt: TGCGCCAGCAGCAGGTCTGCGGTGGAGACCCAGTACTTC
CDR3aa: CASSRSAVETQYF
len: 13
abundance: .
j_gene: TRBJ2-5
d_gene: .
v_gene: TRBV5-1

CDR3nt: TGTGCTAGCAGCCCGGGACAGGGCTACACCGGGGAGCTGTTTTTT
CDR3aa: CASSPGQGYTGELFF
len: 15
abundance: few
j_gene: TRBJ2-2
d_gene: TRBD1
v_gene: TRBV7-7

CDR3nt: TGCGCCAGCAGCTTGGACACCAATCAGCCCCAGCATTTT
CDR3aa: CASSLDTNQPQHF
len: 13
abundance: .
j_gene: TRBJ1-5
d_gene: .
v_gene: TRBV5-1

CDR3nt: TGTGCCAGCAGTCCTTATGCTAGCGGGAGGCCAAATGAGCAGTTCTTC
CDR3aa: CASSPYASGRPNEQFF
len: 16
abundance: few
j_gene: TRBJ2-1
d_gene: TRBD2
v_gene: TRBV27

CDR3nt: TGTGCCAGCAGCCAGATGGCCGGGACTAGCGCGTCCTACGAGCAGTACTTC
CDR3aa: CASSQMAGTSASYEQYF
len: 17
abundance: .
j_gene: TRBJ2-7
d_gene: TRBD2
v_gene: TRBV4-2

CDR3nt: TGTGCCAGCAGCCTAGCGGGAGACGCGGATACGCAGTATTTT
CDR3aa: CASSLAGDADTQYF
len: 14
abundance: few
j_gene: TRBJ2-3
d_gene: TRBD2
v_gene: TRBV5-4

CDR3nt: TGTGCCAGCAGACCCGAAGAGCGGGATGAGCAGTTCTTC
CDR3aa: CASRPEERDEQFF
len: 13
abundance: .
j_gene: TRBJ2-1
d_gene: .
v_gene: TRBV2

CDR3nt: TGTGCCAGCAGTTTACGGACTAGCGGTTTCTACAATGAGCAGTTCTTC
CDR3aa: CASSLRTSGFYNEQFF
len: 16
abundance: few
j_gene: TRBJ2-1
d_gene: TRBD2
v_gene: TRBV6-5

CDR3nt: TGTGCCAGCAGCTTGGGCGGGAGATATGAAGTGGATGGCTACACCTTC
CDR3aa: CASSLGGRYEVDGYTF
len: 16
abundance: .
j_gene: TRBJ1-2
d_gene: .
v_gene: TRBV7-9

CDR3nt: TGTGCCAGCAGTGAGTTGGAGTTTAGATCCTACAATGAGCAGTTCTTC
CDR3aa: CASSELEFRSYNEQFF
len: 16
abundance: few
j_gene: TRBJ2-1
d_gene: .
v_gene: TRBV25-1

CDR3nt: TGTGCCAGCACTCCGTGGGGGGGCGGCCACGAGCAGTACTTC
CDR3aa: CASTPWGGGHEQYF
len: 14
abundance: few
j_gene: TRBJ2-7
d_gene: .
v_gene: TRBV28

CDR3nt: TGTGCCAGCAGTGAGGAGGCAGGAGGCTATGGCTACACCTTC
CDR3aa: CASSEEAGGYGYTF
len: 14
abundance: .
j_gene: TRBJ1-2
d_gene: .
v_gene: TRBV6-1

CDR3nt: TGTGCCGGGAGGGAGGGAGGGCACACTGAAGCTTTCTTT
CDR3aa: CAGREGGHTEAFF
len: 13
abundance: .
j_gene: TRBJ1-1
d_gene: .
v_gene: TRBV28

CDR3nt: TGTGCCTGGTGTGGGACAGGGGGTGCTGAGCAGTTCTTC
CDR3aa: CAWCGTGGAEQFF
len: 13
abundance: few
j_gene: TRBJ2-1
d_gene: TRBD1
v_gene: TRBV30

CDR3nt: TGTGCCAGCAGTGCCGGGACAGGGGCTTTTTATAGCAATCAGCCCCAGCATTTT
CDR3aa: CASSAGTGAFYSNQPQHF
len: 18
abundance: few
j_gene: TRBJ1-5
d_gene: TRBD1
v_gene: TRBV6-1

CDR3nt: TGTGCCAGTAGTATAGGGGGAGGCACAGATACGCAGTATTTT
CDR3aa: CASSIGGGTDTQYF
len: 14
abundance: few
j_gene: TRBJ2-3
d_gene: .
v_gene: TRBV19

CDR3nt: TGTGCCAGCTCAGAGTTGGCAGGCAGCTCCGAGCAGTACTTC
CDR3aa: CASSELAGSSEQYF
len: 14
abundance: .
j_gene: TRBJ2-7
d_gene: .
v_gene: TRBV18

CDR3nt: TGTGCCAGCAGCCACGAAACACAGGGGGTCCATGGCTACACCTTC
CDR3aa: CASSHETQGVHGYTF
len: 15
abundance: few
j_gene: TRBJ1-2
d_gene: TRBD1
v_gene: TRBV14

CDR3nt: TGCAGCGTTACGGAGAGCTACACCTTC
CDR3aa: CSVTESYTF
len: 9
abundance: few
j_gene: TRBJ1-2
d_gene: .
v_gene: TRBV29-1

CDR3nt: TGCGCCAGCAGCCAAGGTCTAGCGGGAGGGTACGAGCAGTACTTC
CDR3aa: CASSQGLAGGYEQYF
len: 15
abundance: .
j_gene: TRBJ2-7
d_gene: TRBD2
v_gene: TRBV4-1

CDR3nt: TGTGCCAGCAGCCAAGATTTGAGTAGCGGGACGGAGACCCAGTACTTC
CDR3aa: CASSQDLSSGTETQYF
len: 16
abundance: .
j_gene: TRBJ2-5
d_gene: TRBD2
v_gene: TRBV14

CDR3nt: TGTGCCAGCAGTGCCGGACAGGGACTCTACACTGAAGCTTTCTTT
CDR3aa: CASSAGQGLYTEAFF
len: 15
abundance: few
j_gene: TRBJ1-1
d_gene: TRBD1
v_gene: TRBV6-1

CDR3nt: TGTGCCAGCAGCACACAGGGGAACTATGGCTACACCTTC
CDR3aa: CASSTQGNYGYTF
len: 13
abundance: few
j_gene: TRBJ1-2
d_gene: TRBD1
v_gene: TRBV5-6

CDR3nt: TGCGCCAGCAGCCAAGCAGAGGCAGATACGCAGTATTTT
CDR3aa: CASSQAEADTQYF
len: 13
abundance: .
j_gene: TRBJ2-3
d_gene: .
v_gene: TRBV4-1

CDR3nt: TGTGCCATCAGTACAGGGGGCATTCCCTCTGGGGCCAACGTCCTGACTTTC
CDR3aa: CAISTGGIPSGANVLTF
len: 17
abundance: .
j_gene: TRBJ2-6
d_gene: TRBD1
v_gene: TRBV10-3

CDR3nt: TGTGCCAGCAGTTTACAGAGGGGACTGTACAATGAGCAGTTCTTC
CDR3aa: CASSLQRGLYNEQFF
len: 15
abundance: .
j_gene: TRBJ2-1
d_gene: .
v_gene: TRBV28

CDR3nt: TGTGCCAGCTCACCACCGACAGGGACCAGGGGACTGAACACTGAAGCTTTCTTT
CDR3aa: CASSPPTGTRGLNTEAFF
len: 18
abundance: .
j_gene: TRBJ1-1
d_gene: TRBD1
v_gene: TRBV18

CDR3nt: TGTGCCAGTAGTATATGGGGACAGGGTAACGAGCAGTACTTC
CDR3aa: CASSIWGQGNEQYF
len: 14
abundance: few
j_gene: TRBJ2-7
d_gene: TRBD1
v_gene: TRBV19

CDR3nt: TGCGCCAGCAGCCAAGACCGGACTTACAATGAGCAGTTCTTC
CDR3aa: CASSQDRTYNEQFF
len: 14
abundance: few
j_gene: TRBJ2-1
d_gene: .
v_gene: TRBV4-1

CDR3nt: TGTGCCAGCAGTCCCCTGAGCGGGAAAACCGGGGAGCTGTTTTTT
CDR3aa: CASSPLSGKTGELFF
len: 15
abundance: .
j_gene: TRBJ2-2
d_gene: TRBD2
v_gene: TRBV6-1

CDR3nt: TGTGCCAGCAGTTACCAAATCGGCGGGCACAATGAGCAGTTCTTC
CDR3aa: CASSYQIGGHNEQFF
len: 15
abundance: .
j_gene: TRBJ2-1
d_gene: .
v_gene: TRBV6-6

CDR3nt: TGTGCATGGAGTCGGCAGGACTACGAGCAGTACTTC
CDR3aa: CAWSRQDYEQYF
len: 12
abundance: .
j_gene: TRBJ2-7
d_gene: .
v_gene: TRBV30

CDR3nt: TGCGCCAGCAGCTTGGATCCCAGCGGGAGGGCCGGGGAGCTGTTTTTT
CDR3aa: CASSLDPSGRAGELFF
len: 16
abundance: few
j_gene: TRBJ2-2
d_gene: TRBD2
v_gene: TRBV5-1

CDR3nt: TGTGCCAGCAGCTTCGACAGTCACCCCGGGGAGCTGTTTTTT
CDR3aa: CASSFDSHPGELFF
len: 14
abundance: few
j_gene: TRBJ2-2
d_gene: .
v_gene: TRBV5-6

CDR3nt: TGTGCCACCAACACCCTCCATCAGCCCCAGCATTTT
CDR3aa: CATNTLHQPQHF
len: 12
abundance: few
j_gene: TRBJ1-5
d_gene: .
v_gene: TRBV6-1

CDR3nt: TGTGCCAGCAGTTTAGTGGACGGGAGGGCCGATACGCAGTATTTT
CDR3aa: CASSLVDGRADTQYF
len: 15
abundance: .
j_gene: TRBJ2-3
d_gene: TRBD2
v_gene: TRBV28

CDR3nt: TGTGCCACCAGCCGCACCCGGGACAGAGACGAGCAGTACTTC
CDR3aa: CATSRTRDRDEQYF
len: 14
abundance: .
j_gene: TRBJ2-7
d_gene: TRBD1
v_gene: TRBV15

CDR3nt: TGTGCCAGCAGGTCGGGACTAGCGGGGAATGAGCAGTTCTTC
CDR3aa: CASRSGLAGNEQFF
len: 14
abundance: .
j_gene: TRBJ2-1
d_gene: TRBD2
v_gene: TRBV7-9

CDR3nt: TGTGCCAGCAGTGAGTCCAGGGTCTACGAGCAGTACTTC
CDR3aa: CASSESRVYEQYF
len: 13
abundance: once
j_gene: TRBJ2-7
d_gene: .
v_gene: TRBV6-1

CDR3nt: TGCGCCAGCAGCCTAAATGTGCCGGAGGCGACTGAAGCTTTCTTT
CDR3aa: CASSLNVPEATEAFF
len: 15
abundance: few
j_gene: TRBJ1-1
d_gene: .
v_gene: TRBV5-1

CDR3nt: TGTGCCAGTAGTCTCCGGGGTAGCGGGAGTACGGATGAGCAGTTCTTC
CDR3aa: CASSLRGSGSTDEQFF
len: 16
abundance: few
j_gene: TRBJ2-1
d_gene: TRBD2
v_gene: TRBV19

CDR3nt: TGTGCCAGCAGTTTCCTAACAGGGGGCGATTCGTTCTTC
CDR3aa: CASSFLTGGDSFF
len: 13
abundance: .
j_gene: TRBJ2-1
d_gene: TRBD1
v_gene: TRBV27

CDR3nt: TGCGCCAGCAGCCACTTAGTTAGGGGTCGGCTTGCAACTAATGAAAAACTGTTTTTT
CDR3aa: CASSHLVRGRLATNEKLFF
len: 19
abundance: few
j_gene: TRBJ1-4
d_gene: .
v_gene: TRBV4-1

CDR3nt: TGTGCCAGCTCTCCGATCCTGGCAGGGGGCAGGACTGAAGCTTTCTTT
CDR3aa: CASSPILAGGRTEAFF
len: 16
abundance: .
j_gene: TRBJ1-1
d_gene: TRBD1
v_gene: TRBV18

CDR3nt: TGTGCCAGCAGCTTGGCAGGGGCGTATGAAGCTTTCTTT
CDR3aa: CASSLAGAYEAFF
len: 13
abundance: .
j_gene: TRBJ1-1
d_gene: .
v_gene: TRBV5-4

CDR3nt: TGTGCCAGCAGTTCTCCGGGACAGGGGAACACTGAAGCTTTCTTT
CDR3aa: CASSSPGQGNTEAFF
len: 15
abundance: few
j_gene: TRBJ1-1
d_gene: TRBD1
v_gene: TRBV6-5

CDR3nt: TGTGCCAGCAGTAGACAGGGGGGAAATCAGCCCCAGCATTTT
CDR3aa: CASSRQGGNQPQHF
len: 14
abundance: few
j_gene: TRBJ1-5
d_gene: TRBD1
v_gene: TRBV6-5

CDR3nt: TGTGCCAGCAGCATGGGACTAGCGGGAGGGCCTATCCCCTACGAGCAGTACTTC
CDR3aa: CASSMGLAGGPIPYEQYF
len: 18
abundance: few
j_gene: TRBJ2-7
d_gene: TRBD2
v_gene: TRBV7-9

CDR3nt: TGTGCCAGCAGCTTAGACAGGGACAATGAGCAGTTCTTC
CDR3aa: CASSLDRDNEQFF
len: 13
abundance: few
j_gene: TRBJ2-1
d_gene: TRBD1
v_gene: TRBV7-3

CDR3nt: TGCGCCAGCAGCCAAGGGGGCGTCGAGGGTAACACTGAAGCTTTCTTT
CDR3aa: CASSQGGVEGNTEAFF
len: 16
abundance: few
j_gene: TRBJ1-1
d_gene: TRBD1
v_gene: TRBV5-1

CDR3nt: TGTGCCAGCGGATCACTGCAGGGACAGGGGTTTGGGGAGCAGTACTTC
CDR3aa: CASGSLQGQGFGEQYF
len: 16
abundance: few
j_gene: TRBJ2-7
d_gene: TRBD1
v_gene: TRBV27

CDR3nt: TGCGCCAGCATGTCCGATTATGGGAGTATGAACACTGAAGCTTTCTTT
CDR3aa: CASMSDYGSMNTEAFF
len: 16
abundance: few
j_gene: TRBJ1-1
d_gene: .
v_gene: TRBV5-1

CDR3nt: TGTGCCAGCAGCAAGAGAAGGACAGGGTGGCACGGCTACACCTTC
CDR3aa: CASSKRRTGWHGYTF
len: 15
abundance: few
j_gene: TRBJ1-2
d_gene: .
v_gene: TRBV21-1

CDR3nt: TGTGCCAGCACCCTCTGGATGGCACCGAGGAGTGAGCAGTTCTTC
CDR3aa: CASTLWMAPRSEQFF
len: 15
abundance: .
j_gene: TRBJ2-1
d_gene: .
v_gene: TRBV5-6

CDR3nt: TGTGCCAGCACCCGACTAGCGGGAGTATACGAGCAGTACTTC
CDR3aa: CASTRLAGVYEQYF
len: 14
abundance: few
j_gene: TRBJ2-7
d_gene: TRBD2
v_gene: TRBV7-2